What follows describes a single TCR beta chain. The target antigen is unknown. One end of the junction varies from germline; a read error may be responsible. Co-extracted RNA and DNA came from about 20-30 mg of unsorted bulk tissue. These data are taken from a study of tumor-infiltrating lymphocytes in primary liver carcinoma. Study results and limitations: Tumor specimens were characterized by a significantly higher top-250-clone fraction than blood (p = 0.039).

Starting material of about 450 ng total RNA yielded TCR beta cDNA via a constant-region primer. Modified slightly, ARM-PCR produced TCR beta libraries over three nested multiplex PCR rounds. The first two PCR rounds used TRBV1-TRBV30 primers with a Cbeta primer, 9 to 10 cycles each. TCRdb re-derived calls from the multiplex PCR reads in MiXCR, one entry per CDR3 protein. The sample has around 99,000 distinct CDR3 sequences; just over 65% are singletons. The germline gives CDR1 MNHEY, CDR2 SVGEGT. CDR3 size: 14 residues. The sample taken for sequencing was tumor-adjacent normal liver tissue. The sequence derives from a middle-aged man with primary liver carcinoma and hepatitis B virus infection. The gene calls are TRBV6-2 or TRBV6-3 and TRBJ2-7; D might be TRBD1 (6 bases). Here the CDR3 reads CACRDRDMGDEQYF. CDR3 DNA sequence: TGTGCCTGCAGAGACCGGGACATGGGAGACGAGCAGTACTTC.